The 18 T cell receptor beta chains below all came from one sample that was sequenced in a study of molecular identifiers for immune sequencing clone quantification. A single record per CDR3 protein comes from TCRdb applying MiXCR to the PCR reads. The sample carries 15,000 to 20,000 distinct CDR3 sequences, 20% to 25% recorded once. Sequencing used naive CD8+ T cells from blood, with Jurkat cell RNA spiked in. Subset defined: FACS-sorted CD8+CD4-CCR7+CD45RA+ naive T cells. These receptors originate from a human donor in good health. Some libraries in this study had Jurkat cell RNA spiked in.

CDR3 sequence reads: CASKEGQFF. The CDR3 bases are TGTGCCAGCAAGGAGGGGCAGTTCTTC. The chain is built from TRBV6-1 and TRBJ2-1; a possible D gene is TRBD2 (6 bases). The germline V and J ends were trimmed by 7 bases and 12 bases, with 7 bases remaining between them. In germline, CDR1 is MNHNS, CDR2 SASEGT. The CDR3 has 9 amino acids.

Many counts were recorded for this clonotype. This chain's CDR3 is CASSVAAGTGIYNEQFF. The CDR3 DNA reads TGTGCCAGCAGCGTAGCCGCCGGGACAGGGATCTACAATGAGCAGTTCTTC. The chain couples TRBV9 to TRBJ2-1, with TRBD1 matching over 9 bases. With 0 bases clipped from V and 3 bases from J, the junction kept 7 bases outside the gene matches. Looked up from germline, CDR1 is SGDLS and CDR2 is YYNGEE. The length of the CDR3 is 17 residues.

This clonotype has more than one count but fewer than ten. The DNA of the CDR3 is TGTGCCAGCAGTTGGGGTGGTGTTGAGCAGTTCTTC. It encodes CASSWGGVEQFF. The chain carries TRBV28 and TRBJ2-1; D is uncertain. The germline V and J ends were trimmed by 4 bases and 9 bases, with 10 bases remaining between them. Germline loops: CDR1 MDHEN, CDR2 SYDVKM. The CDR3 is 12 amino acids.

This clonotype was detected only a few times. This sequence joins TRBV4-3 and TRBJ2-3; D not certain. CDR1 is LGHNA and CDR2 is YSLEER in the germline V gene. The CDR3 runs to 16 residues. V shed 0 bases and J shed 4 bases, with 14 bases lying between them. The CDR3 coding sequence is TGCGCCAGCAGCCAAGACCCACTTATAGGGCCAGATACGCAGTATTTT. Protein product: CASSQDPLIGPDTQYF.

The sample holds many counts of this clonotype. The chain recombines TRBV9 with TRBJ1-5; no definite D call. Germline values: CDR1 SGDLS, CDR2 YYNGEE. The germline V and J ends were trimmed by 0 bases and 6 bases, with 10 bases remaining between them. This CDR3 has 14 amino acids. Here the CDR3 reads CASSVDDDLQPQHF. The CDR3 DNA follows: TGTGCCAGCAGCGTAGACGACGACCTTCAGCCCCAGCATTTT.

This clonotype was seen ten or more times. The rearrangement links TRBV7-8 to TRBJ2-5; D is unresolved. V was shortened by 8 bases and J by 0 bases, with 4 bases between the two germline ends. Germline V gene lookup returns CDR1 SGHVS and CDR2 FQNEAQ. The CDR3 runs 11 residues. CDR3 sequence: CASRDQETQYF. The CDR3 DNA reads TGTGCCAGCCGTGACCAAGAGACCCAGTACTTC.

By frequency in the sample, this clonotype is medium-sized. The CDR3, as DNA: TGTGCCAGCAGCCGAGGGGCAGGGAAGGACACTGAAGCTTTCTTT. It yields the protein CASSRGAGKDTEAFF. The V call is TRBV11-2, the J call TRBJ1-1, with D perhaps TRBD1 (5 bases). Trimming removed 5 bases at V and 3 bases at J, with 16 bases between. The CDR3 contains 15 residues. Germline lookup yields CDR1 SGHAT and CDR2 FQNNGV.

CDR3 region: CASSSTTSDYEQYF. DNA of the CDR3: TGTGCCAGCAGCTCGACGACTAGCGACTACGAGCAGTACTTC. V gene TRBV5-4 combines with J gene TRBJ2-7, with 8 bases that match TRBD2. This CDR3 region has 14 residues. CDR1 and CDR2 (germline): SGHNT, YYREEE (reference sequence). V shed 3 bases, J shed 3 bases, and the junction held 5 bases outside the gene matches.

This clonotype was seen more than once but under ten times. The chain links TRBV4-2 to TRBJ2-1, with 9 bases lining up with TRBD2. V lost 4 bases and J lost 5; bases outside the gene matches: 15. Germline V gene lookup returns CDR1 LGHNA and CDR2 YNFKEQ. The CDR3 covers 18 residues. CDR3 sequence: CASSPEESVASGDNEQFF. Here the CDR3 DNA reads TGTGCCAGCAGCCCCGAGGAGTCGGTCGCTAGCGGGGACAATGAGCAGTTCTTC.

This clonotype was seen at least ten times. The J gene is TRBJ1-5, the V gene TRBV6-5; unclear D gene. Deletions cut 2 bases from V and 4 bases from J, with 6 bases between. This CDR3 is built from 13 residues. In germline, CDR1 is MNHEY, CDR2 SVGAGI. The CDR3 DNA reads as TGTGCCAGCAGTTACGGGTCGAATCAGCCCCAGCATTTT. This gives the protein CASSYGSNQPQHF.

This clonotype was observed a few times. The chain joins TRBV4-2 to TRBJ2-1; D call uncertain. The CDR3 spans 12 residues. V lost 0 bases and J 8 bases, leaving 5 bases between the germline ends. Germline V CDR1 and CDR2: LGHNA, YNFKEQ. CDR3: CASSQDIDEQFF. In nucleotides, the CDR3 is TGTGCCAGCAGCCAAGATATAGATGAGCAGTTCTTC.

A word on this clonotype: At one end the junction does not follow the germline gene, possibly because of a read error. The genes are TRBV4-3 and TRBJ2-7; D possibly corresponds to TRBD2 (5 bases). From germline, CDR1 is LGHNA and CDR2 YSLEER. This CDR3 has 14 amino acids. CDR3 region: CASNQGGRTYEQYF. Here the CDR3 DNA reads TGCGCCAGCAACCAAGGAGGCAGAACCTACGAGCAGTACTTC.

This clonotype was recorded a few times. The gene calls are TRBV7-9 and TRBJ2-7; D is ambiguous. Germline lookup yields CDR1 SEHNR and CDR2 FQNEAQ (reference sequence). Trimming took 1 base from V and 3 from J, leaving 7 bases between them. The CDR3 length is 13 residues. The CDR3 sequence is CASSLEAYYEQYF. CDR3 in DNA: TGTGCCAGCAGCTTAGAGGCCTACTACGAGCAGTACTTC.

Ten or more counts support this clonotype. V usage is TRBV15 and J usage is TRBJ2-5; a possible D gene is TRBD2 (6 bases). CDR3 length: 18 amino acids. Germline CDR1 and CDR2: LNHNV and YYDKDF (reference sequence). V shed 1 base and J shed 5 bases, with 23 bases lying between them. The CDR3: CATSRGVSGIPPLETQYF. The CDR3 DNA is TGTGCCACCAGCAGAGGGGTTAGCGGAATACCACCCCTGGAGACCCAGTACTTC.

This clonotype has just a few counts. The chain recombines TRBV25-1 with TRBJ2-7, with TRBD2 matching over 7 bases. Trimming at V came to 2 bases and at J to 7 bases, leaving 8 bases not matched to a gene. Germline lookup yields CDR1 MGHDK and CDR2 SYGVNS. This CDR3 has 14 amino acids. The CDR3 DNA reads TGTGCCAGCAGTGAAGGGGGACTACCGGGAGAGCAGTACTTC. This translates into CASSEGGLPGEQYF.

CDR3 nucleotide sequence: TGTGCCAGCACCATAGACAGGGGTTGGGAGACCCAGTACTTC. Its protein product is CASTIDRGWETQYF. The chain links TRBV6-6 to TRBJ2-5; the match to TRBD1 covers 8 bases. CDR1 is MNHNY, CDR2 SVGAGI, per germline (reference sequence). This CDR3 comprises 14 residues. After removal of 7 bases from V and 5 bases from J, the junction contained 9 bases not matched to a gene.

This clonotype was seen a few times. The chain links TRBV28 to TRBJ2-3; D not resolved. The germline gives CDR1 MDHEN, CDR2 SYDVKM. The CDR3 length is 15 residues. V gave up 7 bases and J gave up 4 bases, with 18 bases separating them. CDR3 DNA sequence: TGTGCCAGCAAAAGAGATTCCCTCGCCTCAGATACGCAGTATTTT. It specifies CASKRDSLASDTQYF. Supplemented by reference TRBV28 and TRBJ2-3, the full variable domain reads DVKVTQSSRYLVKRTGEKVFLECVQDMDHENMFWYRQDPGLGLRLIYFSYDVKMKEKGDIPEGYSVSREKKERFSLILESASTNQTSMYLCASKRDSLASDTQYFGPGTRLTVL.

This clonotype was seen once. The chain employs TRBV5-1 and TRBJ2-2; 7 nucleotides agree with TRBD1. V trimming: 1 base; J trimming: 2 bases; junction bases outside the gene matches: 20. The CDR3 is 21 residues long. The germline V gene encodes CDR1 SGHRS and CDR2 YFSETQ. CDR3 sequence (DNA): TGCGCCAGCAGCTTGACAGGGGTTGGCGTGGTGGGAGAGGCCAACACCGGGGAGCTGTTTTTT. Translating it yields CASSLTGVGVVGEANTGELFF.